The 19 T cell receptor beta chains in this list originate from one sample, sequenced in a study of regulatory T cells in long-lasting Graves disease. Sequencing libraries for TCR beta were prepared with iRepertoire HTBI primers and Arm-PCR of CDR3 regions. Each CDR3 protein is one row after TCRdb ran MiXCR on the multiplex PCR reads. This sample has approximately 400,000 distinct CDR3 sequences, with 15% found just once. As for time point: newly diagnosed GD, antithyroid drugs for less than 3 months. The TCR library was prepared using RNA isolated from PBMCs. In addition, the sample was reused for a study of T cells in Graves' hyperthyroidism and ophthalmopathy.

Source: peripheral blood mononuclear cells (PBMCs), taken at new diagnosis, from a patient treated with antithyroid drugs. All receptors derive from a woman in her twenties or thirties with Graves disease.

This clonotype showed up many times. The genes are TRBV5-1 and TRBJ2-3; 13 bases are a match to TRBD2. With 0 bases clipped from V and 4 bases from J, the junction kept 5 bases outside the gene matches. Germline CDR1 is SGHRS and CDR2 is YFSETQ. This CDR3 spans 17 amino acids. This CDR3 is CASSLGTSGSFADTQYF. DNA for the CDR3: TGCGCCAGCAGCTTGGGGACTAGCGGGAGTTTCGCAGATACGCAGTATTTT.

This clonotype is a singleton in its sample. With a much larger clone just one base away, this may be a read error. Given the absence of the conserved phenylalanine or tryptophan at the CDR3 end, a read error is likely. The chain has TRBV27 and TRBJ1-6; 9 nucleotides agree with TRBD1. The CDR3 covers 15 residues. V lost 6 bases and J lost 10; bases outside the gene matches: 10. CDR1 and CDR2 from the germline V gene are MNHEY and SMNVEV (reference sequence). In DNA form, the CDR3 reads TGTGCCAGCAGCCCCTGGGACAGGGCTCGATCACCCCTCCACCTT. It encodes CASSPWDRARSPLHL.

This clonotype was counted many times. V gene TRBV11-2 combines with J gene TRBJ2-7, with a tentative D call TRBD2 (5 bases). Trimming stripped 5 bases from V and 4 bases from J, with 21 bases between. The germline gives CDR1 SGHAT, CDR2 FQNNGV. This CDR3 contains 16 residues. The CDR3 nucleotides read TGTGCCAGCAGCGCCCGGACTCCTCCCGCGGGTTACGAGCAGTACTTC. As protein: CASSARTPPAGYEQYF.

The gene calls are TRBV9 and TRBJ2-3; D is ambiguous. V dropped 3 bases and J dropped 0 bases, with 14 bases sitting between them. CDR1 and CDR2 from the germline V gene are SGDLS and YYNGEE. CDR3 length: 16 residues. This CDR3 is CASSAGTPPSTDTQYF. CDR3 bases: TGTGCCAGCAGCGCCGGTACGCCGCCAAGCACAGATACGCAGTATTTT.

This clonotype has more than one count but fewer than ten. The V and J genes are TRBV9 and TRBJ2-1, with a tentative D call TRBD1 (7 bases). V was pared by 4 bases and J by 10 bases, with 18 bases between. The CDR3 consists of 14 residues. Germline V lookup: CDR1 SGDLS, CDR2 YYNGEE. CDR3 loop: CASSPPGGLGEQFF. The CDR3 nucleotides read TGTGCCAGCAGCCCCCCAGGGGGGTTGGGCGAGCAGTTCTTC.

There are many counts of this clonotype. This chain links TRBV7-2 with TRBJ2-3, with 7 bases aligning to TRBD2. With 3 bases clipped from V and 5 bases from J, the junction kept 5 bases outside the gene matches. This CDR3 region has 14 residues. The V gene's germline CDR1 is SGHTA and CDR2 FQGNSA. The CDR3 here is CASSFGGLRDTQYF. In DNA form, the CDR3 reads TGTGCCAGCAGCTTCGGGGGGTTAAGAGATACGCAGTATTTT.

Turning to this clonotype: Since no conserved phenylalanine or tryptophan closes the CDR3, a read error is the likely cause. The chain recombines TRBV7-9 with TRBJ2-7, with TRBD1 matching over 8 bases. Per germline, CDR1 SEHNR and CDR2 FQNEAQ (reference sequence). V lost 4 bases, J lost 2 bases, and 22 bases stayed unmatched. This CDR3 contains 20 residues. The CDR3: CASSSLTDRGNHPGPYEQYL. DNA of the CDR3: TGTGCCAGCAGCTCCCTTACCGACAGGGGCAACCACCCGGGGCCCTACGAGCAGTACCTC.

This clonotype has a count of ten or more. CDR3 sequence: CASSLLAPSGLYTDTQYF. CDR3 coding DNA: TGTGCCAGCAGTTTATTGGCCCCTAGCGGGCTATACACAGATACGCAGTATTTT. The chain joins TRBV27 to TRBJ2-3, with 8 bases fitting TRBD2. The CDR3 covers 18 residues. CDR1 is MNHEY, CDR2 SMNVEV, per germline (reference sequence). With V trimmed by 1 base and J by 2 bases, 11 bases remained unmatched.

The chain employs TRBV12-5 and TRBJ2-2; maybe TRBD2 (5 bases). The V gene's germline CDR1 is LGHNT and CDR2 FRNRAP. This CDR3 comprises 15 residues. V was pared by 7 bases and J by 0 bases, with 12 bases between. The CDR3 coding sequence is TGTGCTAGTGCCCCGGGGAATTCGAACACCGGGGAGCTGTTTTTT. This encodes CASAPGNSNTGELFF.

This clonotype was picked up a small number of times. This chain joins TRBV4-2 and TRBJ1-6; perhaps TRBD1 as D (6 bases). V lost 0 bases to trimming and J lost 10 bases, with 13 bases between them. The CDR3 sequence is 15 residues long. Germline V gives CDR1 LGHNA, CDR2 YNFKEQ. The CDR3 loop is CASSQEVKGESPLHF. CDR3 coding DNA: TGTGCCAGCAGCCAAGAAGTTAAGGGGGAATCACCCCTCCACTTT.

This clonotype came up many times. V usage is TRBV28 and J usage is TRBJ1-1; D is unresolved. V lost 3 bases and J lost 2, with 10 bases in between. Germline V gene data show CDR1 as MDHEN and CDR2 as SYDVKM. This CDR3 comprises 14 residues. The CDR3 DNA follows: TGTGCCAGCAGTTTCTACAGCTCTAACACTGAAGCTTTCTTT. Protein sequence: CASSFYSSNTEAFF.

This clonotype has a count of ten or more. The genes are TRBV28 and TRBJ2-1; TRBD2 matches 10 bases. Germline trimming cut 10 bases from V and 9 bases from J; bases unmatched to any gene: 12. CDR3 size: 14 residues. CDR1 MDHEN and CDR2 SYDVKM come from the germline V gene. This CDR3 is CAIKPGTSVGEQFF. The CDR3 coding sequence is TGTGCCATCAAACCCGGGACTAGCGTCGGTGAGCAGTTCTTC.

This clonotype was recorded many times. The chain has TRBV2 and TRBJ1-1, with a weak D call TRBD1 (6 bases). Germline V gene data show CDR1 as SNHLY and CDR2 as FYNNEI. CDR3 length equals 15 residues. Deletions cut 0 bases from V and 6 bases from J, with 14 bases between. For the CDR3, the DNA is TGTGCCAGCAGTGAAGCTAGCGGGGGGCCCTCTGAAGCTTTCTTT. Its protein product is CASSEASGGPSEAFF.

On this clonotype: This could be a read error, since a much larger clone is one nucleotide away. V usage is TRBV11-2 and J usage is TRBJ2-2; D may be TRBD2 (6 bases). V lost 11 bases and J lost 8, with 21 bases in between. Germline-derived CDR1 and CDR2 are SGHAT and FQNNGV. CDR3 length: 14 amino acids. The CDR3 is CAGCPRDWGGELFF. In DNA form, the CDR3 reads TGTGCCGGCTGTCCCCGGGACTGGGGGGGGGAGCTGTTTTTT. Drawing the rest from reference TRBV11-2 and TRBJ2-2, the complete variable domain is EAGVAQSPRYKIIEKRQSVAFWCNPISGHATLYWYQQILGQGPKLLIQFQNNGVVDDSQLPKDRFSAERLKGVDSTLKIQPAKLEDSAVYLCAGCPRDWGGELFFGEGSRLTVL.

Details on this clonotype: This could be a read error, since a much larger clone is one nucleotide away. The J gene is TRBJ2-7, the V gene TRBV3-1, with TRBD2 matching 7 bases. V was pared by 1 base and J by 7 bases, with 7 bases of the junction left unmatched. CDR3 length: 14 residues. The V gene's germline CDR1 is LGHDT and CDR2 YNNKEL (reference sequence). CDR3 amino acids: CASSQVATSIEQYF. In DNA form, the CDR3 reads TGTGCCAGCAGCCAAGTGGCGACTAGCATTGAGCAGTACTTC.

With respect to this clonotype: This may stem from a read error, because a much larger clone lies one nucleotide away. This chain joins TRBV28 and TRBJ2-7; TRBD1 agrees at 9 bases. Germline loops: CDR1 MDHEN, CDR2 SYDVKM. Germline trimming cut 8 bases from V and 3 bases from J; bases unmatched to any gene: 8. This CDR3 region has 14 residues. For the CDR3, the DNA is TGTGCCAGCGCCTCGGGACAGGGACTCTACGAGCAGTACTTC. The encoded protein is CASASGQGLYEQYF.

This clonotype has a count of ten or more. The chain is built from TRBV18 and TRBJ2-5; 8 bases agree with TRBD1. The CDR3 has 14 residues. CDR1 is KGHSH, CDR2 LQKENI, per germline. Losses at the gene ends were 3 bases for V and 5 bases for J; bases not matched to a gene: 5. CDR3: CASSPTGEEETQYF. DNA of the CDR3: TGTGCCAGCTCACCGACAGGGGAGGAGGAGACCCAGTACTTC.

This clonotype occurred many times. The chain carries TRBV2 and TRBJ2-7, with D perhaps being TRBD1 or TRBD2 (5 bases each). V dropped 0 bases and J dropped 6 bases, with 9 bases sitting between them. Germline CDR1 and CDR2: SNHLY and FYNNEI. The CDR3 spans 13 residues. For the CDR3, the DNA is TGTGCCAGCAGTGAAGCGCGAGGGGTCGAGCAGTACTTC. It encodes CASSEARGVEQYF.

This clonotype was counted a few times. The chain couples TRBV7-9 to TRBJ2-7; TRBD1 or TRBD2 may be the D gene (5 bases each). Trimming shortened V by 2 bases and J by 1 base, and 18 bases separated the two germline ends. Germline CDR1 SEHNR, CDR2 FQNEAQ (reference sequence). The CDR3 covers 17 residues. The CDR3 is CASSLSPVGGRSYEQYF. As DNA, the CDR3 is TGTGCCAGCAGCTTATCTCCGGTTGGGGGACGTTCCTACGAGCAGTACTTC.